These 7 T cell receptor beta chains originate from one sample sequenced in a study of memory CD4+ T cells and cytomegalovirus serostatus. The sort gate was single viable CD3+CD4+CD8-CD45RO+ cells for memory CD4+ T cells. Using immunoSEQ multiplex PCR, the repertoire was profiled, and TCRdb retains in-frame clones only, with some absent. The data show 40,000 to 45,000 clones, with less than 85% seen just once and roughly 2% held by the top ten. The sample was memory CD4+ T cells from blood. The source is an adult in good health and CMV-seronegative.

This clone was counted only a few times. The CDR3 sequence: CATSRPPGPAGSPLHF. CDR3 DNA: TGTGCCACCAGCAGACCGCCGGGCCCTGCAGGATCACCCCTCCACTTT. The chain recombines TRBV15 with TRBJ1-6; D unresolved. V lost 2 bases to trimming and J lost 10 bases, with 18 bases between them. CDR3 length equals 16 residues. The germline gives CDR1 LNHNV, CDR2 YYDKDF (reference sequence).

The rearrangement uses TRBV28 and TRBJ1-6, with a weak D call TRBD1 (6 bases). The germline CDR1 and CDR2 sequences are MDHEN and SYDVKM. V was shortened by 7 bases and J by 11 bases, with 21 bases between the two germline ends. This CDR3 has 15 residues. Here the CDR3 reads CASKEPFTGRTPLHF. The CDR3 region has the DNA TGTGCCAGCAAGGAACCCTTTACAGGGAGGACACCCCTCCACTTT.

This clone occurred a few times. The chain joins TRBV18 to TRBJ1-1; D not resolved. Germline V lookup: CDR1 KGHSH, CDR2 LQKENI. The ends were cut back, 8 bases at V and 1 base at J, with 11 bases in the middle. The CDR3 runs to 13 residues. CDR3 nucleotides: TGTGCCAGCACACGTCAGCAGAACACTGAAGCTTTCTTT. It yields the protein CASTRQQNTEAFF.

J is TRBJ1-4 and V is TRBV19, with a weak D call TRBD1 (6 bases). Germline V CDR1 and CDR2: LNHDA, SQIVND (reference sequence). This CDR3 is built from 13 residues. V was pared by 6 bases and J by 7 bases, with 12 bases between. In nucleotides, the CDR3 is TGTGCCAGTAGCCACAGGGCCAGTGAAAAACTGTTTTTT. Encoded protein: CASSHRASEKLFF.

This clone was observed a handful of times. The genes are TRBV5-6 and TRBJ1-1; D is unclear. The germline CDR1 and CDR2 sequences are SGHDT and YYEEEE. This CDR3 has 12 residues. V lost 4 bases and J 6 bases, leaving 10 bases between the germline ends. The CDR3 coding sequence is TGTGCCAGCAGCCTCAGGTATTCTGAAGCTTTCTTT. Its translation is CASSLRYSEAFF. The full variable domain, its missing parts supplied by reference TRBV5-6 and TRBJ1-1, is DAGVTQSPTHLIKTRGQQVTLRCSPKSGHDTVSWYQQALGQGPQFIFQYYEEEERQRGNFPDRFSGHQFPNYSSELNVNALLLGDSALYLCASSLRYSEAFFGQGTRLTVV.

This clone was detected only once. The rearrangement uses TRBV27 and TRBJ2-3; 7 positions match TRBD1. The CDR3 covers 15 residues. V lost 5 bases, J lost 4 bases, and 9 bases stayed unmatched. From germline, CDR1 is MNHEY and CDR2 SMNVEV (reference sequence). Written as DNA, the CDR3 is TGTGCCAGCAGTAACGGACAGGTCCGCGCAGATACGCAGTATTTT. Translating gives CASSNGQVRADTQYF.

The rearrangement joins TRBV5-5 to TRBJ2-7, with 8 nucleotides matching TRBD2. The CDR3 extends over 13 amino acids. CDR1 is SGHKS, CDR2 YYEKEE, per germline (reference sequence). V was pared by 3 bases and J by 9 bases, with 8 bases of the junction left unmatched. CDR3 sequence reads: CASSSGGELGQYF. DNA for the CDR3: TGTGCCAGCAGCTCCGGGGGGGAGCTCGGGCAGTACTTC. The variable domain in full, with the rest retrieved from reference TRBV5-5 and TRBJ2-7, is DAGVTQSPTHLIKTRGQQVTLRCSPISGHKSVSWYQQVLGQGPQFIFQYYEKEERGRGNFPDRFSARQFPNYSSELNVNALLLGDSALYLCASSSGGELGQYFGPGTRLTVT.